These 14 T cell receptor beta chains came from one sample sequenced in a study of cytomegalovirus exposure and HLA in healthy donors. It was with 60 Vbeta and 13 Jbeta primers that the PCR ran. TCRdb's table, derived via immunoSEQ multiplex PCR, lists solely in-frame clones and lacks some. There are 180,000 or so clones in the sample; about three quarters occur only once, and about 1.5% lies in the top ten. Sequenced: PBMCs. The receptor source for this set is a man aged 18 to 35 in good health and CMV-seronegative.

This clone was recorded a few times. This sequence joins TRBV7-9 and TRBJ2-2; 7 bases match TRBD2. The CDR3 is made up of 17 amino acids. Germline V gives CDR1 SEHNR, CDR2 FQNEAQ (reference sequence). The V gene end was trimmed by 0 bases and the J gene end by 2 bases; junction bases not matched to a gene: 6. As DNA, the CDR3 is TGTGCCAGCAGCTTAGCAGGCGGGAGTCTTAACACCGGGGAGCTGTTTTTT. It specifies CASSLAGGSLNTGELFF.

The rearrangement uses TRBV7-6 and TRBJ1-2; D remains ambiguous. Trimming removed 0 bases at V and 7 bases at J, with 12 bases between. Germline V lookup: CDR1 SGHVS, CDR2 FNYEAQ. This CDR3 spans 14 amino acids. The CDR3 DNA follows: TGTGCCAGCAGCTTAGCTCGGGGAAAGGGTGGCTACACCTTC. Its protein product is CASSLARGKGGYTF.

The CDR3 DNA reads as TGTGCCAGCAGCTGGCGGAGGACTAGCGCCTCACTTTCCTACGAGCAGTACTTC. Amino acids: CASSWRRTSASLSYEQYF. The chain couples TRBV7-2 to TRBJ2-7, with 9 positions matching TRBD2. With V trimmed by 4 bases and J by 1 base, 14 bases remained unmatched. The CDR3 is 18 amino acids. Per germline, CDR1 SGHTA and CDR2 FQGNSA.

The gene calls are TRBV27 and TRBJ2-2; D unclear. CDR3 size: 12 residues. Trimming took off 5 bases at V and 5 bases at J, with 6 bases between the two ends. Germline V gene data show CDR1 as MNHEY and CDR2 as SMNVEV (reference sequence). The CDR3 region has the DNA TGTGCCAGCAGTATAATAACCGGGGAGCTGTTTTTT. Translated: CASSIITGELFF.

V usage is TRBV13 and J usage is TRBJ1-6; 8 bases agree with TRBD1. V gave up 2 bases and J gave up 10 bases; unmatched junction bases: 7. Germline CDR1 reads PRHDT; CDR2 reads FYEKMQ (reference sequence). CDR3 length equals 15 residues. This CDR3 reads CASSLHGTGTSPLHF. For the CDR3, the DNA is TGTGCCAGCAGCTTACATGGGACAGGAACCTCACCCCTCCACTTT.

A single count supports this clone. The J gene is TRBJ1-2, the V gene TRBV18; 7 bases fit TRBD1. V dropped 3 bases and J dropped 6; count of bases not matched to a gene: 19. Germline loops: CDR1 KGHSH, CDR2 LQKENI. The CDR3 runs to 18 residues. This CDR3 reads CASSPDSPVSRTGHGYTF. The CDR3 DNA is TGTGCCAGCTCACCCGACTCACCGGTTTCTCGGACAGGACATGGCTACACCTTC. The variable domain in full, with the rest retrieved from reference TRBV18 and TRBJ1-2, is NAGVMQNPRHLVRRRGQEARLRCSPMKGHSHVYWYRQLPEEGLKFMVYLQKENIIDESGMPKERFSAEFPKEGPSILRIQQVVRGDSAAYFCASSPDSPVSRTGHGYTFGSGTRLTVV.

V usage is TRBV15 and J usage is TRBJ1-5, with 7 bases fitting TRBD1. This CDR3 region has 17 residues. The V and J ends lost 0 bases and 1 base, in that order; junction bases with no gene match: 6. Per germline, CDR1 LNHNV and CDR2 YYDKDF (reference sequence). In DNA, the CDR3 is TGTGCCACCAGCAGAGATAGAGTCAGGGGGAGCAATCAGCCCCAGCATTTT. Its translation is CATSRDRVRGSNQPQHF. Full variable domain (rest looked up from reference TRBV15 and TRBJ1-5): DAMVIQNPRYQVTQFGKPVTLSCSQTLNHNVMYWYQQKSSQAPKLLFHYYDKDFNNEADTPDNFQSRRPNTSFCFLDIRSPGLGDTAMYLCATSRDRVRGSNQPQHFGDGTRLSIL.

The chain couples TRBV5-4 to TRBJ1-2; D is ambiguous. The V end was cut by 3 bases, the J end by 3 bases, with 12 bases between. Germline V gene sequence: CDR1 SGHNT, CDR2 YYREEE (reference sequence). The CDR3 runs 14 residues. The CDR3 nucleotides read TGTGCCAGCAGCTGGCCCGGGGTATACTATGGCTACACCTTC. Translation gives CASSWPGVYYGYTF. Complete variable domain (other parts from reference TRBV5-4 and TRBJ1-2): ETGVTQSPTHLIKTRGQQVTLRCSSQSGHNTVSWYQQALGQGPQFIFQYYREEENGRGNFPPRFSGLQFPNYSSELNVNALELDDSALYLCASSWPGVYYGYTFGSGTRLTVV.

Details on this clone: The sample contains more than one DNA sequence encoding this CDR3. The V gene is TRBV5-4, the J gene TRBJ1-2, with D uncertain. The CDR3 is 13 amino acids. Germline V gene lookup returns CDR1 SGHNT and CDR2 YYREEE (reference sequence). Trimming removed 0 bases from V and 8 bases from J, with 11 bases in between. CDR3 amino acids: CASSLDRVRGYTF. CDR3 nucleotides: TGTGCCAGCAGCTTGGACCGGGTTAGGGGCTACACCTTC.

This chain joins TRBV2 and TRBJ2-2; D unresolved. Germline CDR1 reads SNHLY; CDR2 reads FYNNEI. Between the trimmed V and J ends, which lost 6 bases and 0 bases, there was a span of 8 bases. This CDR3 has 14 amino acids. CDR3 sequence: CASRGNTNTGELFF. CDR3 coding DNA: TGTGCCAGCAGGGGCAACACGAACACCGGGGAGCTGTTTTTT. The variable domain in full, completed from reference TRBV2 and TRBJ2-2, reads EPEVTQTPSHQVTQMGQEVILRCVPISNHLYFYWYRQILGQKVEFLVSFYNNEISEKSEIFDDQFSVERPDGSNFTLKIRSTKLEDSAMYFCASRGNTNTGELFFGEGSRLTVL.

This clone is a singleton in its sample. This sequence joins TRBV11-2 and TRBJ2-5; 9 nucleotides line up with TRBD2. Germline V gene lookup returns CDR1 SGHAT and CDR2 FQNNGV. The CDR3 has 17 amino acids. V dropped 0 bases and J dropped 2; count of bases not matched to a gene: 7. The CDR3 DNA follows: TGTGCCAGCAGCTTAGACGAGGAGAGCGGGGGGCAAGAGACCCAGTACTTC. This codes for CASSLDEESGGQETQYF.

The rearrangement uses TRBV15 and TRBJ1-2; D gene ambiguous. The V gene's germline CDR1 is LNHNV and CDR2 YYDKDF (reference sequence). This CDR3 is 14 amino acids long. Trimming cost V 6 bases and J 4 bases, with 15 bases left between them. CDR3 nucleotide sequence: TGTGCCACCAGTACCGCCTCCCCAGGCTATGGCTACACCTTC. Residues: CATSTASPGYGYTF. The full variable domain, completed using reference TRBV15 and TRBJ1-2, is DAMVIQNPRYQVTQFGKPVTLSCSQTLNHNVMYWYQQKSSQAPKLLFHYYDKDFNNEADTPDNFQSRRPNTSFCFLDIRSPGLGDTAMYLCATSTASPGYGYTFGSGTRLTVV.

The chain couples TRBV30 to TRBJ1-5, with unresolved D. V was cut by 0 bases and J by 2 bases, with 11 bases left in between. The germline V gene has CDR1 GTSNPN and CDR2 SVGIG (reference sequence). The CDR3 length is 15 residues. As DNA, the CDR3 is TGTGCCTGGAGTGTACGAGGTCGGGGCAATCAGCCCCAGCATTTT. Its translation is CAWSVRGRGNQPQHF.

V gene TRBV5-1 combines with J gene TRBJ2-3; D perhaps matches TRBD1 (6 bases). The germline CDR1 and CDR2 sequences are SGHRS and YFSETQ. Trimming pared 2 bases from V and 1 base from J, leaving 14 bases between. CDR3 length equals 16 residues. The CDR3 region is CASSLSGAARTDTQYF. The CDR3, as DNA: TGCGCCAGCAGCTTATCAGGGGCCGCCCGCACAGATACGCAGTATTTT.